This TCR beta chain was sequenced in a study of beta chain features in type 1 diabetes. The germline gives CDR1 MDHEN, CDR2 SYDVKM. The V end was cut by 10 bases, the J end by 7 bases, with 16 bases between. This CDR3 contains 12 residues. Sequenced material consisted of expressed TCRB transcripts (all of the isolated RNA was reverse transcribed). The protocol was immunoSEQ multiplex PCR, while the TCRdb copy is restricted to in-frame clones and leaves out a portion. The table includes some 660,000 clones, over 12% detected once. Concerning this clone itself: What it binds is unknown.

Whole-study findings and limits: Moderate yet significant TCRB CDR3 shortening was seen in Type 1 diabetes patients in all four CD4+ subsets.

The specimen sequenced was naive CD4+ T cells from blood. The receptor was derived from a man younger than 35 with type 1 diabetes. This chain uses TRBV28 with TRBJ2-5; D unclear. This chain's CDR3 is CATADWTGTQYF. DNA for the CDR3: TGTGCCACCGCTGACTGGACCGGGACCCAGTACTTC.